What follows are 11 T cell receptor beta chains derived from one specimen sequenced in a study of cytomegalovirus exposure and HLA in healthy donors. The PCR ran on 60 Vbeta and 13 Jbeta primers. Measured with immunoSEQ multiplex PCR; TCRdb has only the in-frame clones, and not every one. The sample lists fewer than 120,000 clones, approximately 82% occurring once. The material sequenced was PBMCs. These receptors came from a man aged 25-45 years in good health and CMV-seropositive.

This chain uses TRBV7-2 with TRBJ2-7; D ambiguous. Germline V gene data show CDR1 as SGHTA and CDR2 as FQGNSA. There are 14 residues in the CDR3. V was pared by 5 bases and J by 2 bases, with 13 bases between. The CDR3 reads CASSAAVGAYEQYF. CDR3 in DNA: TGTGCCAGCAGCGCCGCTGTCGGAGCCTACGAGCAGTACTTC.

J is TRBJ1-6 and V is TRBV5-1; D uncertain. CDR1 and CDR2 from the germline V gene are SGHRS and YFSETQ. V shed 4 bases and J shed 4 bases, with 18 bases lying between them. This CDR3 comprises 17 residues. CDR3: CASSPGPIGGYNSPLHF. The CDR3 DNA is TGCGCCAGCAGCCCCGGGCCGATAGGCGGGTATAATTCACCCCTCCACTTT. The variable domain in full, completed from reference TRBV5-1 and TRBJ1-6, reads KAGVTQTPRYLIKTRGQQVTLSCSPISGHRSVSWYQQTPGQGLQFLFEYFSETQRNKGNFPGRFSGRQFSNSRSEMNVSTLELGDSALYLCASSPGPIGGYNSPLHFGNGTRLTVT.

This clone came up a few times. V and J are TRBV6-1 and TRBJ1-5; tentative D call: TRBD1 (5 bases). V lost 8 bases and J 8 bases, leaving 13 bases between the germline ends. CDR3 size: 12 residues. Germline CDR1 is MNHNS and CDR2 is SASEGT. The CDR3 sequence is CASRRGSEPQHF. CDR3 DNA: TGTGCCAGCCGTAGGGGATCCGAGCCCCAGCATTTT.

The chain is built from TRBV9 and TRBJ1-2; 10 bases are shared with TRBD1. Germline V lookup: CDR1 SGDLS, CDR2 YYNGEE. The CDR3 covers 14 residues. J was trimmed by 6 bases and V by 4 bases; bases with no gene match: 6. The CDR3 protein is CASSMGTGEDGYTF. Here the CDR3 DNA reads TGTGCCAGCAGCATGGGGACAGGGGAGGATGGCTACACCTTC.

This clone was picked up a small number of times. The chain has TRBV28 and TRBJ2-1, with 7 bases lining up with TRBD1. Germline V gene lookup returns CDR1 MDHEN and CDR2 SYDVKM. The CDR3 consists of 19 residues. Losses at the gene ends were 5 bases for V and 4 bases for J; bases not matched to a gene: 20. The CDR3 loop reads CASSPPIWGWDSAYNEQFF. Here the CDR3 DNA reads TGTGCCAGCAGTCCCCCGATTTGGGGATGGGACAGCGCATACAATGAGCAGTTCTTC.

This rearrangement joins TRBV28 to TRBJ1-2, with 7 positions matching TRBD1. Germline V gene data show CDR1 as MDHEN and CDR2 as SYDVKM. The CDR3 is 12 residues long. Trimming cost V 7 bases and J 7 bases; bases outside gene matches: 6. The CDR3 here is CASTGDRVGYTF. The CDR3 nucleotides read TGTGCCAGCACCGGGGACAGAGTTGGCTACACCTTC.

This clone appeared once. One end of the junction fails to match germline, which may point to a read error. Other DNA sequences of this sample code for an identical CDR3. V usage is TRBV28 and J usage is TRBJ2-5, with 12 bases that match TRBD1. CDR3 length equals 16 residues. CDR1 is MDHEN, CDR2 SYDVKM, per germline. The CDR3 nucleotides are TGCGCCAGCAGTTCTCCCGGGACAGGGGGCGAAGAGACCCAGTACTTC. It yields the protein CASSSPGTGGEETQYF.

This clone occurred a few times. This chain links TRBV11-3 with TRBJ2-1; 15 bases fit TRBD2. The V segment lost 5 bases and the J segment 9 bases; nucleotides outside the gene matches: 14. The CDR3 spans 18 residues. Germline V gene sequence: CDR1 SGHNT, CDR2 YENEEA. The CDR3: CASSPGTSGGPVEGEQFF. The CDR3 DNA reads as TGTGCCAGCAGCCCGGGGACTAGCGGGGGGCCCGTGGAGGGTGAGCAGTTCTTC.

With regard to this clone: One end of the junction does not line up with germline, which may come from a read error. The V call is TRBV7-9, the J call TRBJ2-2; the D is unclear. The CDR3 covers 11 residues. Looked up from germline, CDR1 is SEHNR and CDR2 is FQNEAQ (reference sequence). The CDR3 loop is CSSTADGELFF. As DNA, the CDR3 is TGTTCCAGCACCGCGGATGGGGAGCTGTTTTTT.

The rearrangement uses TRBV27 and TRBJ1-5; 9 nucleotides agree with TRBD1. V shed 4 bases, J shed 4 bases, and the junction held 2 bases outside the gene matches. This CDR3 region has 14 residues. The germline V gene encodes CDR1 MNHEY and CDR2 SMNVEV (reference sequence). CDR3 amino acids: CASSSGQGNQPQHF. The CDR3 region has the DNA TGTGCCAGCAGTTCGGGACAGGGTAATCAGCCCCAGCATTTT.

This clone was recorded only once. This chain connects TRBV4-1 to TRBJ2-6; D possibly corresponds to TRBD1 (5 bases). This CDR3 has 16 residues. V dropped 3 bases and J dropped 0 bases, with 9 bases sitting between them. Germline CDR1 MGHRA, CDR2 YSYEKL. The chain's CDR3 is CASSQTVFSGANVLTF. DNA of the CDR3: TGCGCCAGCAGCCAGACAGTATTCTCTGGGGCCAACGTCCTGACTTTC.